A single sample is the source of the 19 T cell receptor beta chains below, sequenced in a study of human T cells and chemical hapten exposure. TCRdb processed the RACE reads anew with MiXCR; each CDR3 protein has one entry. The table has about 380,000 distinct CDR3 sequences, approximately 5.1% seen once. The time point: pre-sensitization, week 0. Treatment indicated: therapeutic diphenylcyclopropenone sensitization with weekly scalp DPC. The sample in question was whole blood, obtained in connection with sensitization to the hapten diphenylcyclopropenone (DPC). Receptors were obtained from a woman in her 50s with alopecia areata. Some clones in this sample may be carry-over from other donors' samples.

In this sample, this clonotype turned up many times. The chain is built from TRBV10-3 and TRBJ2-1; D remains unclear. Germline V gene data show CDR1 as ENHRY and CDR2 as SYGVKD. The CDR3 spans 12 residues. The V end lost 2 bases, the J end lost 7 bases, and 6 bases lay between the germline ends. The CDR3 DNA sequence: TGTGCCATCAGTGAGAATGATAATGAGCAGTTCTTC. As protein: CAISENDNEQFF.

This clonotype was picked up many times. V and J are TRBV29-1 and TRBJ1-1; D remains unclear. Deletions cut 2 bases from V and 6 bases from J, with 7 bases between. CDR1 is SQVTM and CDR2 is ANQGSEA in the germline V gene. The CDR3 loop spans 11 amino acids. The CDR3 DNA is TGCAGCGTTGAAACAATCTCTGAAGCTTTCTTT. It codes for CSVETISEAFF.

This clonotype was counted between two and nine times. The chain has TRBV3-1 and TRBJ2-7; 10 nucleotides agree with TRBD2. Trimming cost V 4 bases and J 1 base; bases outside gene matches: 10. This CDR3 comprises 17 residues. Germline loops: CDR1 LGHDT, CDR2 YNNKEL (reference sequence). The CDR3 sequence is CASSPGSGGELSYEQYF. The CDR3 DNA sequence: TGTGCCAGCAGCCCGGGGAGCGGGGGGGAACTTTCCTACGAGCAGTACTTC.

This clonotype was picked up many times. The chain has TRBV28 and TRBJ2-7; the D gene is possibly TRBD2 (6 bases). Germline loops: CDR1 MDHEN, CDR2 SYDVKM. The CDR3 covers 14 residues. V lost 6 bases and J 6 bases, leaving 18 bases between the germline ends. CDR3 loop: CASSSSPGEAEQYF. CDR3 in DNA: TGTGCCAGCAGCTCCAGCCCCGGGGAGGCCGAGCAGTACTTC.

This clonotype appeared many times. The chain carries TRBV6-5 and TRBJ1-3, with unresolved D. Germline V gives CDR1 MNHEY, CDR2 SVGAGI. The CDR3 sequence is 16 residues long. V was clipped by 5 bases and J by 0 bases, with 14 bases between them. The CDR3 region is CASSPRPPLSGNTIYF. The CDR3, as DNA: TGTGCCAGCAGTCCCCGTCCACCCCTCTCTGGAAACACCATATATTTT.

This clonotype was seen repeatedly, ten times or more. The CDR3 reads CASSLAAQAQETQYF. As DNA, the CDR3 is TGCGCCAGCAGCTTGGCCGCACAGGCACAAGAGACCCAGTACTTC. The V and J genes are TRBV5-1 and TRBJ2-5; D may be TRBD1 (5 bases). Germline lookup yields CDR1 SGHRS and CDR2 YFSETQ. Trimming took 0 bases from V and 2 from J, leaving 11 bases between them. The CDR3 has 15 amino acids.

This clonotype was counted ten times or more. A much more abundant neighbour one base away suggests this may be a read error. This chain links TRBV11-2 with TRBJ2-3; unclear D gene. The V gene's germline CDR1 is SGHAT and CDR2 FQNNGV. The CDR3 totals 13 residues. The V end was cut by 3 bases, the J end by 0 bases, with 4 bases between. The CDR3 protein is CASSFDSTDTQYF. The CDR3 region has the DNA TGTGCCAGCAGCTTCGACAGCACAGATACGCAGTATTTT.

This clonotype was observed many times. The chain couples TRBV9 to TRBJ1-1; a possible D gene is TRBD1 (5 bases). V lost 4 bases, J lost 6 bases, and 16 bases lay in between. Germline V gene data show CDR1 as SGDLS and CDR2 as YYNGEE. CDR3 length equals 14 residues. The CDR3 region has the DNA TGTGCCAGCAGCTCAACGGACTGGGGCCCTGAAGCTTTCTTT. Translating it yields CASSSTDWGPEAFF.

This clonotype was recorded at least ten times. This sequence joins TRBV12-5 and TRBJ2-7, with unresolved D. Germline values: CDR1 LGHNT, CDR2 FRNRAP. The CDR3 consists of 12 residues. Trimming left V 5 bases short and J 3 bases short, with 8 bases between. CDR3 sequence (DNA): TGTGCTAGTGGTCCCTGGGTCTACGAGCAGTACTTC. It specifies CASGPWVYEQYF.

This clonotype was counted only a few times. The rearrangement uses TRBV7-9 and TRBJ2-7; TRBD1 aligns across 12 bases. Germline trimming cut 2 bases from V and 6 bases from J; bases unmatched to any gene: 8. The CDR3 totals 16 residues. CDR1 and CDR2 (germline): SEHNR, FQNEAQ (reference sequence). CDR3 protein: CASSLTGTGGPLEQYF. The CDR3 coding sequence is TGTGCCAGCAGCTTAACCGGGACAGGGGGCCCCCTCGAGCAGTACTTC.

This clonotype was seen a handful of times. The chain is built from TRBV2 and TRBJ2-7, with D possibly TRBD1 on 5 matching bases. With 2 bases removed from V and 5 bases from J, the gap between germline ends came to 16 bases. CDR1 is SNHLY and CDR2 is FYNNEI in the germline V gene. The CDR3 is 15 residues long. This CDR3 reads CASSERGRGSDEQYF. CDR3 in DNA: TGTGCCAGCAGTGAACGTGGAAGGGGTTCGGACGAGCAGTACTTC.

This clonotype was counted at least ten times. The chain carries TRBV24-1 and TRBJ2-1, with D unresolved. Germline CDR1 reads KGHDR; CDR2 reads SFDVKD. V gave up 1 base and J gave up 6 bases, with 9 bases separating them. This CDR3 region has 14 residues. The CDR3 spells CATSDLGSGNEQFF. The CDR3, as DNA: TGTGCCACCAGTGATTTAGGGTCTGGCAATGAGCAGTTCTTC.

This clonotype was counted at least ten times. Compared with germline, one end of the junction differs, possibly owing to a read error. This sequence joins TRBV5-1 and TRBJ1-5; TRBD1 might be the D (6 bases). CDR3 length equals 14 residues. The V gene's germline CDR1 is SGHRS and CDR2 YFSETQ. The DNA of the CDR3 is TGTGCCAGCAGCCCAGAGGGGGGAGGTCAGCCCCAGCATTTT. Translation: CASSPEGGGQPQHF.

This clonotype came up a few times. The gene calls are TRBV5-6 and TRBJ1-2; 8 positions match TRBD1. Germline trimming cut 2 bases from V and 10 bases from J; bases unmatched to any gene: 7. Germline loops: CDR1 SGHDT, CDR2 YYEEEE. The CDR3 covers 13 residues. CDR3 in amino acids: CASSLGTGIDYTF. The CDR3 bases are TGTGCCAGCAGCTTAGGGACAGGAATAGACTACACCTTC.

In this sample, this clonotype turned up many times. The V and J genes are TRBV12-3 or TRBV12-4 and TRBJ2-1; TRBD1 agrees at 7 bases. V trimming: 3 bases; J trimming: 0 bases; junction bases outside the gene matches: 2. The CDR3 spans 15 residues. The CDR3 protein is CASSFDRASYNEQFF. The CDR3 DNA is TGTGCCAGCAGTTTCGACAGGGCCTCCTACAATGAGCAGTTCTTC.

This clonotype was detected a few times. J is TRBJ1-4 and V is TRBV5-4; 9 bases map to TRBD1. V shed 4 bases, J shed 1 base, and the junction held 14 bases outside the gene matches. The CDR3 loop spans 19 amino acids. Germline-derived CDR1 and CDR2 are SGHNT and YYREEE (reference sequence). Here the CDR3 DNA reads TGTGCCAGCAGCGCCGGACAGGGGACGCTAGGGGAAACTAATGAAAAACTGTTTTTT. This sequence encodes CASSAGQGTLGETNEKLFF.

This clonotype was counted at least ten times. The V and J genes are TRBV14 and TRBJ2-2; perhaps TRBD2 as D (6 bases). The CDR3 runs 16 residues. CDR1 is SGHDN, CDR2 FVKESK, per germline. V was shortened by 0 bases and J by 6 bases, with 14 bases between the two germline ends. CDR3 sequence reads: CASSQDRGREAGELFF. For the CDR3, the DNA is TGTGCCAGCAGCCAAGATCGTGGCAGGGAGGCCGGGGAGCTGTTTTTT.

This clonotype was recorded many times. J is TRBJ1-6 and V is TRBV27, with D uncertain. Germline V gene sequence: CDR1 MNHEY, CDR2 SMNVEV (reference sequence). The V and J ends lost 2 bases and 7 bases respectively, with 9 bases between them. The CDR3 sequence is 14 residues long. CDR3 protein: CASSLPGLNSPLHF. CDR3 nucleotide sequence: TGTGCCAGCAGTTTACCGGGCTTAAATTCACCCCTCCACTTT.

This clonotype was observed at least ten times. The genes are TRBV5-6 and TRBJ2-7; D may correspond to TRBD1 or TRBD2 (5 bases each). This CDR3 has 19 residues. The germline gives CDR1 SGHDT, CDR2 YYEEEE. V dropped 4 bases and J dropped 5 bases, with 31 bases sitting between them. The CDR3 loop is CASSDKRYWVAGSRDEQYF. CDR3 bases: TGTGCCAGCAGCGACAAAAGGTATTGGGTAGCAGGGTCGCGGGACGAGCAGTACTTC.